Below are 4 T cell receptor beta chains sequenced from a single sample in a study of T cells in Graves' hyperthyroidism and ophthalmopathy. RNA transcripts were the template for amplifying TCR beta CDR3 regions. The HTBI primer set served for first-round RT-PCR of the TCR CDR3. One entry per CDR3 protein results from TCRdb running MiXCR on the multiplex PCR reads. The sample holds 200,000 to 250,000 distinct CDR3 sequences, about 15% seen once. Sequences were obtained from blood. These receptors all come from a man in his forties or fifties with Graves' hyperthyroidism.

The chain carries TRBV12-3 or TRBV12-4 and TRBJ1-2; D is possibly TRBD1 (5 bases). The CDR3 runs to 13 residues. V was shortened by 7 bases and J by 7 bases, with 16 bases between the two germline ends. CDR3 DNA sequence: TGTGCCAGCAATGAATTTCAGGGCGGTGGCTACACCTTC. It encodes CASNEFQGGGYTF.

The chain links TRBV7-2 to TRBJ1-4; D uncertain. V was shortened by 2 bases and J by 8 bases, with 12 bases between the two germline ends. Germline CDR1 and CDR2: SGHTA and FQGNSA. The CDR3 sequence is 14 residues long. For the CDR3, the DNA is TGTGCCAGCAGCTTACGGATTCGAGCGGAAAAACTGTTTTTT. Amino acid sequence: CASSLRIRAEKLFF.

This clonotype was recorded a few times. The genes are TRBV6-5 and TRBJ2-6, with D possibly matching TRBD2 (6 bases). Between the trimmed V and J ends, which lost 2 bases and 3 bases, there was a span of 14 bases. CDR1 and CDR2 from the germline V gene are MNHEY and SVGAGI. The CDR3 sequence is 17 residues long. Here the CDR3 DNA reads TGTGCCAGCAGTTACCAGGGAGGAGGCTTTGGGGCCAACGTCCTGACTTTC. Translated, it gives CASSYQGGGFGANVLTF.

This clonotype was counted at least ten times. The V call is TRBV3-1, the J call TRBJ2-1; D tentatively reads TRBD1 or TRBD2 (5 bases each). V lost 5 bases to trimming and J lost 6 bases, with 14 bases between them. In germline, CDR1 is LGHDT, CDR2 YNNKEL (reference sequence). The CDR3 is 14 residues long. The CDR3 DNA reads TGTGCCAGCAGCGCTTCCGGGACCACCAATGAGCAGTTCTTC. This translates into CASSASGTTNEQFF.